The 20 T cell receptor beta chains below were found in one sample sequenced in a study of blood T cell repertoires in COVID-19 (dated by TCRdb to about 2020). To prepare the library, the immunoSEQ multiplex PCR assay was applied. TCRdb took this table from immuneACCESS and kept in-frame rearrangements with V and J called. Such tables lack part of the clones; where checked against another copy, unresolved V genes explain under half of the gap, and the rest is unexplained. The sample contains about 75,000 clones, more than 70% of them found a single time. The top ten clones comprise roughly a fifth of the sample. The specimen sequenced was peripheral blood. The receptor source for this set is a human donor in a cohort sampled during active COVID-19.

The chain joins TRBV5-1 to TRBJ2-7, with 10 bases identical to TRBD2. Trimming cost V 4 bases and J 7 bases; bases outside gene matches: 8. From germline, CDR1 is SGHRS and CDR2 YFSETQ. This CDR3 comprises 14 residues. The CDR3 sequence: CASSSSGGHREQYF. The CDR3 coding sequence is TGCGCCAGCAGCAGTAGCGGGGGGCATCGGGAGCAGTACTTC.

CDR3 protein: CASSFVGGTYGYTF. In DNA, the CDR3 is TGTGCCAGCAGCTTCGTAGGAGGGACTTATGGCTACACCTTC. This chain links TRBV5-4 with TRBJ1-2, with D maybe TRBD1 (5 bases). The CDR3 runs to 14 residues. Between the trimmed V and J ends, which lost 2 bases and 5 bases, there was a span of 13 bases. The V gene's germline CDR1 is SGHNT and CDR2 YYREEE (reference sequence). The full variable domain, with the rest looked up from reference TRBV5-4 and TRBJ1-2, is ETGVTQSPTHLIKTRGQQVTLRCSSQSGHNTVSWYQQALGQGPQFIFQYYREEENGRGNFPPRFSGLQFPNYSSELNVNALELDDSALYLCASSFVGGTYGYTFGSGTRLTVV.

The chain couples TRBV5-1 to TRBJ1-2, with D perhaps matching TRBD1 (6 bases). Germline CDR1 reads SGHRS; CDR2 reads YFSETQ. The CDR3 length is 15 residues. V dropped 0 bases and J dropped 4 bases, with 13 bases sitting between them. DNA of the CDR3: TGCGCCAGCAGCTTGGCCATGGGCAGGGGCTATGGCTACACCTTC. Protein product: CASSLAMGRGYGYTF.

This sequence joins TRBV11-3 and TRBJ2-7; 10 bases agree with TRBD1. This CDR3 comprises 15 residues. Germline CDR1 is SGHNT and CDR2 is YENEEA. After removal of 5 bases from V and 5 bases from J, the junction contained 9 bases not matched to a gene. CDR3 DNA: TGTGCCAGCAGCCACCGACAGGGGGCGTTCGACGAGCAGTACTTC. It specifies CASSHRQGAFDEQYF.

The chain uses TRBV19 and TRBJ2-5; no definite D call. This CDR3 has 13 residues. Trimming stripped 1 base from V and 2 bases from J, with 5 bases between. Germline V gene lookup returns CDR1 LNHDA and CDR2 SQIVND (reference sequence). CDR3 protein: CASSIGLQETQYF. DNA for the CDR3: TGTGCCAGTAGTATAGGACTTCAAGAGACCCAGTACTTC.

In this sample, this clone turned up a few times. V gene TRBV5-6 combines with J gene TRBJ2-1; perhaps TRBD2 as D (6 bases). Germline CDR1 reads SGHDT; CDR2 reads YYEEEE. The CDR3 totals 14 residues. The V end was cut by 2 bases, the J end by 6 bases, with 12 bases between. CDR3: CASSFIIGGNEQFF. CDR3 coding DNA: TGTGCCAGCAGCTTTATAATCGGGGGCAATGAGCAGTTCTTC.

The V gene is TRBV5-1, the J gene TRBJ2-2; 10 bases align to TRBD2. Germline V CDR1 and CDR2: SGHRS, YFSETQ. The junction had 7 bases not matched to a gene; V was cut back by 4 bases and J by 4 bases. This CDR3 is 16 amino acids long. CDR3 coding DNA: TGCGCCAGCAGCCAACGGACTAGCGGTGTCACCGGGGAGCTGTTTTTT. It is translated as CASSQRTSGVTGELFF.

The J gene is TRBJ2-1, the V gene TRBV19, with 16 bases lining up with TRBD2. This CDR3 is 19 amino acids long. Germline lookup yields CDR1 LNHDA and CDR2 SQIVND (reference sequence). With 3 bases clipped from V and 7 bases from J, the junction kept 12 bases outside the gene matches. Here the CDR3 reads CASSIWTGGTSGRANEQFF. CDR3 nucleotide sequence: TGTGCCAGTAGTATTTGGACGGGAGGGACTAGCGGGAGGGCTAATGAGCAGTTCTTC.

This clone showed up just once. The gene calls are TRBV19 and TRBJ1-1; a weak D match, TRBD1 (5 bases). Germline V gives CDR1 LNHDA, CDR2 SQIVND (reference sequence). The CDR3 totals 17 residues. V lost 7 bases, J lost 0 bases, and 21 bases lay in between. The CDR3 protein is CASTLRRRGTVNTEAFF. As DNA, the CDR3 is TGTGCCAGTACCTTACGTCGGAGGGGCACGGTGAACACTGAAGCTTTCTTT.

V gene TRBV11-2 combines with J gene TRBJ2-3, with TRBD2 matching 8 bases. The CDR3 has 15 residues. Germline CDR1 SGHAT, CDR2 FQNNGV. With V trimmed by 1 base and J by 6 bases, 6 bases remained unmatched. The CDR3 coding sequence is TGTGCCAGCAGCTTAGGATCGGGAGGGTGGGATACGCAGTATTTT. It translates to CASSLGSGGWDTQYF.

The V gene is TRBV9, the J gene TRBJ1-1; TRBD1 matches at 7 bases. Trimming at V came to 0 bases and at J to 6 bases, leaving 8 bases not matched to a gene. Germline CDR1 reads SGDLS; CDR2 reads YYNGEE. CDR3 length equals 15 residues. The CDR3 is CASSVVSRGFSEAFF. The DNA for the CDR3 is TGTGCCAGCAGCGTAGTCTCCAGGGGGTTTTCTGAAGCTTTCTTT.

V gene TRBV5-5 combines with J gene TRBJ1-1; 7 bases are shared with TRBD1. This CDR3 comprises 16 residues. V was pared by 1 base and J by 0 bases, with 6 bases of the junction left unmatched. Germline CDR1 SGHKS, CDR2 YYEKEE (reference sequence). The CDR3 is CASSLSPRGMNTEAFF. CDR3 in DNA: TGTGCCAGCAGCTTGTCCCCCAGGGGGATGAACACTGAAGCTTTCTTT.

The V gene is TRBV4-1, the J gene TRBJ2-3; D is uncertain. The CDR3 is 15 amino acids. Germline V lookup: CDR1 MGHRA, CDR2 YSYEKL. With 1 base removed from V and 0 bases from J, the gap between germline ends came to 8 bases. In nucleotides, the CDR3 is TGCGCCAGCAGCCAAGTGTCAGTAAGCACAGATACGCAGTATTTT. This sequence encodes CASSQVSVSTDTQYF.

The chain employs TRBV4-1 and TRBJ2-7, with 12 bases identical to TRBD1. The V gene end was trimmed by 1 base and the J gene end by 3 bases; junction bases not matched to a gene: 4. The CDR3 length is 16 residues. Germline CDR1 MGHRA, CDR2 YSYEKL. The DNA for the CDR3 is TGCGCCAGCAGCCAAGGGGGGACAGGGGGCATCTACGAGCAGTACTTC. It codes for CASSQGGTGGIYEQYF.

In its sample, this clone was seen once. This chain links TRBV7-6 with TRBJ2-1; possible D gene TRBD1, 6 bases. CDR3 size: 19 residues. V was pared by 0 bases and J by 5 bases, with 23 bases between. Germline V CDR1 and CDR2: SGHVS, FNYEAQ. CDR3 region: CASSLAGAGALVNNNEQFF. Here the CDR3 DNA reads TGTGCCAGCAGCTTAGCGGGGGCTGGTGCCTTAGTTAATAACAATGAGCAGTTCTTC.

The chain links TRBV19 to TRBJ2-5; weak D call: TRBD1 (5 bases). The CDR3 is 15 amino acids. Per germline, CDR1 LNHDA and CDR2 SQIVND (reference sequence). Trimming left V 3 bases short and J 5 bases short, with 16 bases between. CDR3 amino acids: CASSIFVQGSETQYF. In DNA, the CDR3 is TGTGCCAGTAGTATTTTCGTCCAGGGTTCGGAGACCCAGTACTTC.

This chain connects TRBV10-1 to TRBJ2-1; 14 nucleotides align to TRBD2. Germline loops: CDR1 WNHNN, CDR2 SYGVQD (reference sequence). The trim removed 8 bases at V and 9 bases at J, leaving 6 bases unmatched. The CDR3 is made up of 14 amino acids. CDR3 loop: CASGTSGSFSEQFF. The CDR3 DNA is TGCGCCAGCGGGACTAGCGGGAGTTTTAGTGAGCAGTTCTTC.

This clone was counted only a few times. This chain joins TRBV19 and TRBJ1-5; D gene unclear. CDR3 length: 17 amino acids. Germline CDR1 is LNHDA and CDR2 is SQIVND (reference sequence). Trimming took off 5 bases at V and 1 base at J, with 18 bases between the two ends. The CDR3, as DNA: TGTGCCAGTAGTCTCACCCGAGGGCAGTCAAGCAATCAGCCCCAGCATTTT. Protein: CASSLTRGQSSNQPQHF.

This chain uses TRBV5-4 with TRBJ2-3, with TRBD2 matching 9 bases. V was pared by 4 bases and J by 2 bases, with 8 bases of the junction left unmatched. The CDR3 sequence is 16 residues long. CDR1 is SGHNT and CDR2 is YYREEE in the germline V gene (reference sequence). The CDR3 protein is CASSVGLAFNTDTQYF. The CDR3 bases are TGTGCCAGCAGCGTGGGACTAGCATTTAACACAGATACGCAGTATTTT.

This clone occurred a few times. This chain connects TRBV9 to TRBJ1-3; the D gene is possibly TRBD1 (6 bases). Germline CDR1 and CDR2: SGDLS and YYNGEE. V was clipped by 4 bases and J by 0 bases, with 11 bases between them. This CDR3 is built from 15 residues. DNA of the CDR3: TGTGCCAGCAGCACCAGGGACATCTCTGGAAACACCATATATTTT. It translates to CASSTRDISGNTIYF.